The 22 T cell receptor beta chains given below trace back to one sample, sequenced in a study. One entry per CDR3 protein results from TCRdb running MiXCR on the 5' RACE reads. The table has 50,000 to 65,000 distinct CDR3 sequences, roughly 30% seen once. Sequenced input: tumor-infiltrating memory CD4+ T cells sorted from the breast tumor. Subset specified: memory CD4+ T cells, CD4+CD45RO+CD25-. These receptors were taken from a female donor with breast cancer.

This clonotype was picked up a small number of times. The chain has TRBV6-5 and TRBJ1-5; TRBD1 is a possible D gene (6 bases). Between the trimmed V and J ends, which lost 6 bases and 8 bases, there was a span of 17 bases. The CDR3 consists of 14 residues. Germline V gene data show CDR1 as MNHEY and CDR2 as SVGAGI. The CDR3 spells CASRLNRETKPQHF. In DNA, the CDR3 is TGTGCCAGCAGACTGAACAGGGAGACTAAGCCCCAGCATTTT.

The chain has TRBV5-1 and TRBJ1-4; 7 bases agree with TRBD1. This CDR3 spans 14 amino acids. From germline, CDR1 is SGHRS and CDR2 YFSETQ. Trimming removed 7 bases from V and 8 bases from J; junction bases left unmatched: 11. The CDR3 sequence: CASGLTGQFEKLFF. Here the CDR3 DNA reads TGCGCCAGCGGATTGACAGGGCAGTTCGAAAAACTGTTTTTT.

The chain has TRBV5-1 and TRBJ1-1; 10 bases agree with TRBD1. CDR1 SGHRS and CDR2 YFSETQ come from the germline V gene. The CDR3 is 14 residues long. V shed 4 bases and J 8 bases; nucleotides not matched to a gene: 8. CDR3 DNA sequence: TGCGCCAGCAGCGTTCAAGGACAGGGGGGAGAAGCTTTCTTT. Translation gives CASSVQGQGGEAFF.

This chain links TRBV20-1 with TRBJ2-3; TRBD2 aligns across 10 bases. CDR1 and CDR2 (germline): DFQATT, SNEGSKA (reference sequence). After removal of 5 bases from V and 2 bases from J, the junction contained 7 bases not matched to a gene. This CDR3 has 15 residues. The CDR3 spells CSAHQGTSDTDTQYF. The CDR3 region has the DNA TGCAGTGCTCATCAAGGGACTAGCGACACAGATACGCAGTATTTT.

This clonotype was counted between two and nine times. The chain has TRBV5-1 and TRBJ1-2; D is unclear. The CDR3 length is 14 residues. V was clipped by 3 bases and J by 8 bases, with 17 bases between them. Germline V gene data show CDR1 as SGHRS and CDR2 as YFSETQ. The CDR3 DNA is TGCGCCAGCAGCTGGGGTGATGGGTCGGAAGGCTACACCTTC. This codes for CASSWGDGSEGYTF. The whole variable domain, remainder taken from reference TRBV5-1 and TRBJ1-2, is KAGVTQTPRYLIKTRGQQVTLSCSPISGHRSVSWYQQTPGQGLQFLFEYFSETQRNKGNFPGRFSGRQFSNSRSEMNVSTLELGDSALYLCASSWGDGSEGYTFGSGTRLTVV.

This clonotype was seen more than once but under ten times. The chain uses TRBV2 and TRBJ1-6, with 8 bases lining up with TRBD1. After removal of 6 bases from V and 10 bases from J, the junction contained 11 bases not matched to a gene. The CDR3 runs 15 residues. The germline V gene encodes CDR1 SNHLY and CDR2 FYNNEI. The CDR3 sequence is CASRDGQGNWSPLHF. The CDR3 bases are TGTGCCAGCAGAGACGGACAGGGCAATTGGTCACCCCTCCACTTT.

This clonotype was detected only a few times. The chain links TRBV20-1 to TRBJ1-1; D uncertain. The germline CDR1 and CDR2 sequences are DFQATT and SNEGSKA (reference sequence). Trimming removed 6 bases at V and 1 base at J, with 15 bases between. The CDR3 has 14 residues. CDR3 residues: CSAPNPSENTEAFF. CDR3 bases: TGCAGTGCCCCTAACCCCTCAGAGAACACTGAAGCTTTCTTT.

A few counts support this clonotype. The chain is built from TRBV5-1 and TRBJ1-2; D is unclear. The V gene lost 0 bases and the J gene lost 7 bases, with 13 bases spanning the gap. CDR3 length equals 14 residues. The germline CDR1 and CDR2 sequences are SGHRS and YFSETQ. CDR3 residues: CASSLAGDESGYTF. As DNA, the CDR3 is TGCGCCAGCAGCTTGGCCGGGGATGAGTCTGGCTACACCTTC.

The rearrangement joins TRBV6-6 to TRBJ2-2; possibly TRBD2 for D (6 bases). CDR1 and CDR2 from the germline V gene are MNHNY and SVGAGI (reference sequence). The CDR3 covers 15 residues. V lost 0 bases and J lost 5, with 10 bases in between. For the CDR3, the DNA is TGTGCCAGCAGTTACTCGATGGGGGGTACCGGGGAGCTGTTTTTT. Translated: CASSYSMGGTGELFF.

This clonotype was counted at least ten times. The chain has TRBV7-2 and TRBJ2-6; 7 nucleotides match TRBD2. V lost 5 bases, J lost 0 bases, and 10 bases stayed unmatched. The germline V gene has CDR1 SGHTA and CDR2 FQGNSA. The CDR3 runs 18 residues. Here the CDR3 DNA reads TGTGCCAGCAGCCCCACGCGGGGGAGCTACTCTGGGGCCAACGTCCTGACTTTC. The encoded protein is CASSPTRGSYSGANVLTF. Full variable domain (rest looked up from reference TRBV7-2 and TRBJ2-6): GAGVSQSPSNKVTEKGKDVELRCDPISGHTALYWYRQSLGQGLEFLIYFQGNSAPDKSGLPSDRFSAERTGGSVSTLTIQRTQQEDSAVYLCASSPTRGSYSGANVLTFGAGSRLTVL.

The rearrangement uses TRBV6-1 and TRBJ2-7; a possible D gene is TRBD1 (5 bases). Germline CDR1 reads MNHNS; CDR2 reads SASEGT. This CDR3 spans 14 amino acids. The V end was cut by 6 bases, the J end by 2 bases, with 14 bases between. CDR3 loop: CASSRAGLTYEQYF. In nucleotides, the CDR3 is TGTGCCAGCAGCCGCGCAGGGCTGACCTACGAGCAGTACTTC.

V is TRBV29-1 and J is TRBJ1-1; 7 nucleotides line up with TRBD1. The CDR3 spans 13 residues. V shed 7 bases and J 1 base; nucleotides not matched to a gene: 6. Germline-derived CDR1 and CDR2 are SQVTM and ANQGSEA. CDR3 coding DNA: TGCAGCGCCGTGGGACAGCCGAACACTGAAGCTTTCTTT. This translates into CSAVGQPNTEAFF.

The J gene is TRBJ2-1, the V gene TRBV9; D gene uncertain. V lost 0 bases, J lost 4 bases, and 14 bases lay in between. The germline V gene has CDR1 SGDLS and CDR2 YYNGEE. CDR3 length: 16 amino acids. The CDR3 DNA is TGTGCCAGCAGCGTAGGACCGGGCGTTCCTTACAATGAGCAGTTCTTC. Residues: CASSVGPGVPYNEQFF.

This clonotype was counted only a few times. This chain connects TRBV3-1 to TRBJ2-5, with a tentative D call TRBD1 (7 bases). The V gene lost 4 bases and the J gene lost 2 bases, with 14 bases spanning the gap. Germline V gene lookup returns CDR1 LGHDT and CDR2 YNNKEL (reference sequence). This CDR3 contains 15 residues. The CDR3 nucleotides read TGTGCCAGCAGCCTAAGGCGGGACAGACAAGAGACCCAGTACTTC. The encoded protein is CASSLRRDRQETQYF.

Note on this clonotype: Germline is not matched at one junction end, which may reflect a read error. This chain joins TRBV5-1 and TRBJ2-3; 8 bases match TRBD1. Germline CDR1 SGHRS, CDR2 YFSETQ. CDR3 length: 14 residues. The CDR3 DNA reads TGCGCCAGCAGCACCGGACAGGGAGCGGATACGCAGTGTTTT. It is translated as CASSTGQGADTQCF.

The CDR3: CASSLPPPSTYEQYF. CDR3 bases: TGTGCCAGCAGCCTCCCCCCTCCCTCAACCTACGAGCAGTACTTC. The genes are TRBV7-2 and TRBJ2-7; no definite D call. The CDR3 is made up of 15 amino acids. The V gene lost 5 bases and the J gene lost 2 bases, with 16 bases spanning the gap. Germline loops: CDR1 SGHTA, CDR2 FQGNSA. The full variable domain, its missing parts supplied by reference TRBV7-2 and TRBJ2-7, is GAGVSQSPSNKVTEKGKDVELRCDPISGHTALYWYRQSLGQGLEFLIYFQGNSAPDKSGLPSDRFSAERTGGSVSTLTIQRTQQEDSAVYLCASSLPPPSTYEQYFGPGTRLTVT.

The chain employs TRBV4-3 and TRBJ2-3; D remains ambiguous. In germline, CDR1 is LGHNA, CDR2 YSLEER. The CDR3 length is 15 residues. Trimming took 0 bases from V and 1 from J, leaving 8 bases between them. The chain's CDR3 is CASSQDSEGTDTQYF. Here the CDR3 DNA reads TGCGCCAGCAGCCAAGACAGCGAGGGCACAGATACGCAGTATTTT.

The chain employs TRBV27 and TRBJ1-5; unclear D gene. Trimming left V 6 bases short and J 2 bases short, with 11 bases between. Germline CDR1 is MNHEY and CDR2 is SMNVEV (reference sequence). This CDR3 has 14 residues. The CDR3 sequence is CASRRQGGNQPQHF. In DNA, the CDR3 is TGTGCCAGCAGAAGACAAGGCGGCAATCAGCCCCAGCATTTT.

The chain is built from TRBV4-1 and TRBJ2-4; TRBD1 might be the D (6 bases). This CDR3 has 16 amino acids. V was trimmed by 3 bases and J by 0 bases, leaving 12 bases between them. CDR1 and CDR2 (germline): MGHRA, YSYEKL. The CDR3 loop reads CASSQRTELAKNIQYF. CDR3 bases: TGCGCCAGCAGCCAGCGGACAGAACTAGCCAAAAACATTCAGTACTTC.

In its sample, this clonotype was seen a few times. This chain uses TRBV12-3 or TRBV12-4 with TRBJ1-1, with TRBD1 as a possible D gene (5 bases). The CDR3 is 14 residues long. Trimming took 4 bases from V and 3 from J, leaving 12 bases between them. In DNA form, the CDR3 reads TGTGCCAGCAGTTCCCGGGGGGGTTACACTGAAGCTTTCTTT. It codes for CASSSRGGYTEAFF.

This rearrangement joins TRBV5-5 to TRBJ2-5, with 7 bases identical to TRBD1. J lost 2 bases, V lost 4 bases, and 2 bases had no gene match. Germline CDR1 reads SGHKS; CDR2 reads YYEKEE (reference sequence). The CDR3 covers 13 residues. CDR3 coding DNA: TGTGCCAGCAGCCCGGGACAGCAAGAGACCCAGTACTTC. It encodes CASSPGQQETQYF.

As concerns this clonotype: An end of the junction differs from the germline gene, which may be a read error. This chain connects TRBV6-2 or TRBV6-3 to TRBJ2-1; D remains ambiguous. This CDR3 contains 12 residues. Germline V gene lookup returns CDR1 MNHEY and CDR2 SVGEGT. The CDR3 nucleotides read TGTGCCAGCAGTGGCGCCTACAATGAGCAGTCCTTC. It codes for CASSGAYNEQSF.